The TCR beta chain described here comes from a study of OX40 agonist ivuxolimab in advanced cancers. The wider study: At doses from 0.01 to 10 mg/kg, patients were given intravenous ivuxolimab every 2 weeks.

Points on this clone: Its antigen is unknown.

Findings and limits, study-wide: At 0.1 to 3.0 mg/kg, CD4+ and CD8+ blood T cells expanded clonally by week 6.

Libraries were prepared by immunoSEQ multiplex PCR; TCRdb keeps only in-frame clonotypes and omits some of them. Of some 86,000 clones listed, approximately 94% are singletons. CDR3 size: 15 residues. CDR1 is LGHNA, CDR2 YSLEER, per germline. Trimming shortened V by 3 bases and J by 1 base, and 10 bases separated the two germline ends. If patients had autoimmune disease history or systemic immunosuppression, they were excluded. The chain has TRBV4-3 and TRBJ1-5, with TRBD1 as a possible D gene (6 bases). This sequence was found in an adult with an advanced solid tumor such as melanoma, head and neck, liver or kidney cancer. The sample in question was CD4+ or CD8+ T cells sorted from blood, obtained in a trial of the OX40 agonist ivuxolimab. CDR3 protein: CASSQGAWSNQPQHF. CDR3 sequence (DNA): TGCGCCAGCAGCCAGGGGGCCTGGAGCAATCAGCCCCAGCATTTT.